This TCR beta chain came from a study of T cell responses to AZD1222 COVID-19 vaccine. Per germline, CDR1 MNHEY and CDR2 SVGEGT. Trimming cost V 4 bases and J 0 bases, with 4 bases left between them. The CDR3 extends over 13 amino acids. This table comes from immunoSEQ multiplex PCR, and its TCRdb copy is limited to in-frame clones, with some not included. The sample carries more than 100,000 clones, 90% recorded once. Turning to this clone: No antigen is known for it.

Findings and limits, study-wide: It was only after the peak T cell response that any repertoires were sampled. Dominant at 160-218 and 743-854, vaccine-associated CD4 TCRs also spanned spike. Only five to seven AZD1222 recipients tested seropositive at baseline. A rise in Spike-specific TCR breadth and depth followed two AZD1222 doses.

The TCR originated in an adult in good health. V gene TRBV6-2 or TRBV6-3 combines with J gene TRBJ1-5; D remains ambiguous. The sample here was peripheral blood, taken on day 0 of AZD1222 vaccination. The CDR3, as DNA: TGTGCCAGCAGTTCACTTAGCAATCAGCCCCAGCATTTT. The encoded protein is CASSSLSNQPQHF.